This T cell receptor (beta chain) derives from a study of T cells in Graves' hyperthyroidism and ophthalmopathy (dated by TCRdb to between 2019 and 2020). Describing the broader study: Peripheral blood samples were taken at the time of initial diagnosis, prior to any treatment. According to the paper, TCR Vbeta CDR3 sequencing was carried out on 135 peripheral blood samples, which came from approximately 41 ophthalmopathy, around 74 hyperthyroidism and some 17 progressor patients. An independent validation cohort of around 19 hyperthyroidism patients and approximately 17 patients who later progressed to ophthalmopathy tested prospective prediction of ophthalmopathy. The study also compared thyroid tissue and blood T-cell repertoires from five or six Graves' hyperthyroidism patients. After sampling, hyperthyroidism patients received methimazole starting at 30 mg daily, and ophthalmopathy patients received high-dose intravenous methylprednisolone. A discovery cohort of fewer than 110 patients, approximately 44 with Graves' ophthalmopathy and over 55 with stable Graves' hyperthyroidism, was used to find distinguishing TCR V-J signatures. For training and testing, the 100 or so patients in the discovery cohort were randomly divided in a 7:3 ratio. Broad study findings and their caveats: A model built on a 13 V-J signature distinguished ophthalmopathy from stable hyperthyroidism, reaching around 87% sensitivity and around 81% specificity in cross-validation and 80%/75% in testing. In validation, the model predicted progression to ophthalmopathy a median of approximately 6.3 months before onset, with about 67% sensitivity and 72.22% specificity. Blood samples also contained most of the expanded thyroid clonotypes (frequency above 0.001), which suggests that blood repertoires may reflect thyroid immune responses. No statistical method was used to set the sample size in advance, and investigators knew the group allocation.

Concerning this clonotype: The specificity of this receptor is unknown. Base qualities are missing; no much larger clone stands one base away.

At the junction V is shortened by 0 bases and J by 5 bases, with 9 bases in between. There are 13 amino acids in the CDR3, from cysteine to phenylalanine inclusive. The DNA shown is the 39-base CDR3, in frame from base 1. Via the germline V gene, CDR1 is SGHRS and CDR2 YFSETQ. Stable Graves' hyperthyroidism was defined as the absence of progression to ophthalmopathy over 18 months of follow-up. Hyperthyroidism patients were aged 18 to 65 years and newly diagnosed, with disease duration of less than 2 months. Exclusion was applied to patients with uncontrolled infections, other autoimmune diseases, pregnancy or lactation. Diagnoses relied on clinical symptoms, serum thyroxine and TRAb, thyroid ultrasound and orbital computed tomography. PBMCs were isolated from more than 9 ml of fresh peripheral blood by Ficoll-Paque density gradient centrifugation. Total RNA was extracted using Trizol reagent, and RNA quality was assessed on an Agilent 2100 Bioanalyzer.

The TCR beta CDR3 regions were amplified from the RNA transcripts. A first-round RT-PCR of the TCR CDR3 used the HTBI primer set with the Qiagen OneStep RT-PCR kit. Libraries were constructed in a second round of multiplex PCR, after which size selection and purification were performed. The libraries were sequenced on an Illumina HiSeq2000 using paired-end 100 bp reads. The authors processed their data as follows. SOAPnuke was used to process the raw data, with reads discarded if the reads contained adapters or uncalled bases, had a mean Phred below 15, or lacked an exact constant-primer or identifier match. High-quality paired reads were merged with COPE v1.2.5, and unique nucleotide sequences were defined as clonotypes. MiTCR v1.1 was used to align the clonotypes against IMGT TRBV, TRBD and TRBJ reference segments. The analysis included only V-J combinations with a frequency above 0.0001, which together covered roughly 99% of the repertoires. The TCS score was defined as the ratio of F50 (clonal expansion) to E x V (chaos), calculated using BLOSUM62-based TCRdist between CDR3 peptides within each V-J. Welch's t-statistics and random forest reduced approximately 520 V-J features to roughly 13, which were used in a naive Bayes classifier (R e1071). The public sequencing data were trimmed at Q25 with fastp and processed into clonotypes with MiXCR by TCRdb, which kept only in-frame beta chains. Every entry covers one CDR3 protein and lists the most common genes and DNA from its rows. The V and J calls follow TCRdb's processing rather than the paper's. This sample comprises a few hundred thousand distinct CDR3 sequences, 25% of them detected only once. 70% to 75% of the sample is taken by the ten largest.

The chain couples TRBV5-1 to TRBJ2-7, with the D segment identity uncertain. This receptor was taken from a man aged 50 to 60 with Graves' hyperthyroidism. The specimen sequenced was blood. The DNA reads TGCGCCAGCAGCTTGGAGGGTATCCACGAGCAGTACTTC. The translation is CASSLEGIHEQYF.